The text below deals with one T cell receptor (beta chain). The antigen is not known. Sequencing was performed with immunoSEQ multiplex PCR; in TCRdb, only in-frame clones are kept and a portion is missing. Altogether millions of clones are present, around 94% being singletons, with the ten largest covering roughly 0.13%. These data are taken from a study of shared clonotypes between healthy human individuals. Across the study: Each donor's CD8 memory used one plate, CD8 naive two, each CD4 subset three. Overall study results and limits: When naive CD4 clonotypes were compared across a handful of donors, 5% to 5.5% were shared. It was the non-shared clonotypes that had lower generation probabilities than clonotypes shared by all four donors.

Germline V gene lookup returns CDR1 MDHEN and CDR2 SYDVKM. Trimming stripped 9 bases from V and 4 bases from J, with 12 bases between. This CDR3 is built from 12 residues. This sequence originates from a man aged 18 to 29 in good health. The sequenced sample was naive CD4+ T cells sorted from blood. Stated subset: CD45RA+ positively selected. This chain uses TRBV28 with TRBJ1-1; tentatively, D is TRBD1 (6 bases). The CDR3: CARGGLGTEAFF. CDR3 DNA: TGTGCCAGGGGGGGCCTAGGCACTGAAGCTTTCTTT.